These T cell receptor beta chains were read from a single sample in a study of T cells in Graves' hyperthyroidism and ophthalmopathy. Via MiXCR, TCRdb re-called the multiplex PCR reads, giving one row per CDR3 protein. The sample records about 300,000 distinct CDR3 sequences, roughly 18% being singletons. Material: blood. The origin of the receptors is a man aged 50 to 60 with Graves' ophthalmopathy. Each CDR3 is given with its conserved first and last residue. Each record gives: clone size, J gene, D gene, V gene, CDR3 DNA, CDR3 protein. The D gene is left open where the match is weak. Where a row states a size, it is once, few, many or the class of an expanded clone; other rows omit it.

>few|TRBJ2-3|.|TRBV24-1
TGTGCCACCAGTGATTTGGGTTGGACGCAGTATTTT
CATSDLGWTQYF
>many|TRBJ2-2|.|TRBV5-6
TGTGCCAGCAGCCTAGGGAGCGGGCCCTCCTTAAGCAAAACCGGGGAGCTGTTTTTT
CASSLGSGPSLSKTGELFF
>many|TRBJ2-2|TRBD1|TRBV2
TGTGCCAGCAGTTTTACAGGGGGCGCAAAGGGGGAGCTGTTTTTT
CASSFTGGAKGELFF
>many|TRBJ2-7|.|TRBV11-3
TGTGCCAGCAGCTTAGACGGAGCCCCCTACGAGCAGTACTTC
CASSLDGAPYEQYF
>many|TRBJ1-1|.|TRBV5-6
TGTGCCAGCAGCATCGGGCGGGGTAGGAGGAGGGGGAGGGCCACTGAAGCTTTCTTT
CASSIGRGRRRGRATEAFF
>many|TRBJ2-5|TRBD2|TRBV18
TGTGCCAGCTCACCAAAAGCTAGCGGGGCCCAGTACTTC
CASSPKASGAQYF
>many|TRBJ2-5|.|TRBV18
TGTGCCAGCTCACCAAACAGACAAGAGACCCAGTACTTC
CASSPNRQETQYF
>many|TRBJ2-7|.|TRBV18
TGTGCCAGCTCACCAGCCGGTAACTACGAGCAGTACTTC
CASSPAGNYEQYF
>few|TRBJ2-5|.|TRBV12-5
TGTGCTAGTGGTTTGGGAACTAGTTTAGAGACCCAGTACTTC
CASGLGTSLETQYF
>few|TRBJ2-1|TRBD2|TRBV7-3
TGTGCCAGCAGCTTAATATCGCTAGCGGGACCCAGACCCCCCTACAATGAGCAGTTCTTC
CASSLISLAGPRPPYNEQFF
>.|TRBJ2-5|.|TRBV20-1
TGCAGTGCTAGAGATTGGATCCCCGGGAGCGGAGAGACCCAGTACTTC
CSARDWIPGSGETQYF
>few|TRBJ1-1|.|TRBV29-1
TGCAGCGTTGTCCCCGAGGGGGGGGTGAACACTGAAGCTTTCTTT
CSVVPEGGVNTEAFF
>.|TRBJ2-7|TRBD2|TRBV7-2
TGTGCCGGCAGCTTAGTAGCGGGAGGTTCCTACGAGCAGTACTTC
CAGSLVAGGSYEQYF
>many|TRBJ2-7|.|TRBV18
TGTGCCAGCTCACCACTTGCAAGCTCCTACGAGCAGTACTTC
CASSPLASSYEQYF
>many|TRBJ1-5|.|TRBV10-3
TGTGCCATCAGTGAACGGAATCAGCCCCAGCATTTT
CAISERNQPQHF
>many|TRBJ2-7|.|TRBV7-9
TGTGCCAGCGGGGACGGCTCCTACGAGCAGTACTTC
CASGDGSYEQYF
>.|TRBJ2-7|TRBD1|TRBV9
TGTGCCAGCAGCCCTCATATCGGGACAGGGGGGCTGGGCGAGCAGTACTTC
CASSPHIGTGGLGEQYF
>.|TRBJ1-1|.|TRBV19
TGTGCCAGTAGTCATCGGGCAGGGACGTCGACTGAAGCTTTCTTT
CASSHRAGTSTEAFF
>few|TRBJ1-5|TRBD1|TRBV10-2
TGCGCCAGCAGTGACCTCGACAGGGGCCACAATCAGCCCCAGCATTTT
CASSDLDRGHNQPQHF
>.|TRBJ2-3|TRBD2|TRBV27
TGTGCCACCCGAGGGTCCTGGGGAGGGGCCCCAGATACGCAGTATTTT
CATRGSWGGAPDTQYF
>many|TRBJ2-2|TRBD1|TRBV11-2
TGTGCCAGCAGCCTATGGGACAGGGGGCGGTCGAACACCGGGGAGCTGTTTTTT
CASSLWDRGRSNTGELFF
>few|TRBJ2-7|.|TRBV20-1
TGCAGTGCTCAGCCGCCCGCGACTTTCGCGCAGTACTTC
CSAQPPATFAQYF
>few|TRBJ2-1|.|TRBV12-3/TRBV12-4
TGTGCCAGCCGGCGCTACAATGAGCAGTTCTTC
CASRRYNEQFF
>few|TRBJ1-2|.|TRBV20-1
TGCAGTGCTGCTGAGGACTATGGCTACACCTTC
CSAAEDYGYTF
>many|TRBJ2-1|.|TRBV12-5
TGTGCTAGTGGTGCGTTGGGGAATGAGCAGTTCTTC
CASGALGNEQFF